This is a list of T cell receptor beta chains from one sample in a study of T cell responses to AZD1222 COVID-19 vaccine. Sequencing used immunoSEQ multiplex PCR; TCRdb keeps in-frame clones, though not all of them. The table has some 90,000 clones, around nine tenths seen once. Material: peripheral blood, obtained on day 0 of AZD1222 vaccination. The source is an adult in good health. Each CDR3 is given with its conserved first and last residue. The D gene is left open where the match is weak. Only some rows state a clone size, as once, few, many or a class for expanded clones.

V: TRBV19
J: TRBJ1-1
size: .
D: TRBD1
CDR3: CASSNLRQGITEAFF
DNA: TGTGCCAGTAGTAACCTGAGACAGGGTATAACTGAAGCTTTCTTT

V: TRBV24-1
J: TRBJ1-4
size: .
D: .
CDR3: CATHDGGRDEKLFF
DNA: TGTGCCACGCATGATGGAGGGAGAGATGAAAAACTGTTTTTT

V: TRBV5-1
J: TRBJ2-2
size: .
D: TRBD2
CDR3: CASSSGGVNPGELFF
DNA: TGCGCCAGCAGCTCCGGGGGGGTTAATCCCGGGGAGCTGTTTTTT

V: TRBV3-1/TRBV3-2
J: TRBJ2-3
size: .
D: .
CDR3: CASSQEPGRAQYF
DNA: TGTGCCAGCAGCCAAGAACCTGGCCGGGCGCAGTATTTT

V: TRBV30
J: TRBJ2-2
size: .
D: .
CDR3: CAWSPGTGELFF
DNA: TGTGCCTGGAGTCCAGGGACCGGGGAGCTGTTTTTT

V: TRBV7-8
J: TRBJ1-1
size: .
D: .
CDR3: CASSLEGEAFF
DNA: TGTGCCAGCAGCTTAGAGGGTGAAGCTTTCTTT

V: TRBV6-6
J: TRBJ2-2
size: .
D: TRBD2
CDR3: CASSYSRGTTGELFF
DNA: TGTGCCAGCAGTTACTCGCGGGGGACCACCGGGGAGCTGTTTTTT

V: TRBV13
J: TRBJ2-7
size: .
D: TRBD1
CDR3: CASISLVPGQGTEQYF
DNA: TGTGCCAGCATTTCCCTTGTCCCGGGACAGGGTACCGAGCAGTACTTC

V: TRBV6-5
J: TRBJ2-3
size: once
D: TRBD1
CDR3: CASSSADPGGDTQYF
DNA: TGTGCCAGCAGTTCCGCCGACCCAGGGGGAGATACGCAGTATTTT

V: TRBV9
J: TRBJ1-1
size: .
D: .
CDR3: CASSEGDGLNTEAFF
DNA: TGTGCCAGCAGCGAGGGGGACGGCTTGAACACTGAAGCTTTCTTT

V: TRBV12-5
J: TRBJ1-1
size: .
D: .
CDR3: CASGLDDREAFF
DNA: TGTGCTAGTGGTTTGGACGACAGGGAAGCTTTCTTT

V: TRBV5-1
J: TRBJ2-5
size: .
D: TRBD2
CDR3: CASSSLAGDGETQYF
DNA: TGCGCCAGCAGCTCCCTAGCGGGAGATGGAGAGACCCAGTACTTC

V: TRBV7-2
J: TRBJ1-3
size: .
D: .
CDR3: CASSLRQTSGNTIYF
DNA: TGTGCCAGCAGCTTACGACAAACCTCTGGAAACACCATATATTTT

V: TRBV12-5
J: TRBJ2-7
size: .
D: TRBD2
CDR3: CASGEGRLAGDEQYF
DNA: TGTGCTAGTGGTGAAGGAAGACTAGCGGGAGACGAGCAGTACTTC

V: TRBV2
J: TRBJ1-4
size: few
D: .
CDR3: CASDQWEDEKLFF
DNA: TGTGCCAGCGACCAGTGGGAGGACGAAAAACTGTTTTTT

V: TRBV5-5
J: TRBJ2-2
size: .
D: .
CDR3: CASRRVRRGTGELFF
DNA: TGTGCCAGCAGGCGGGTAAGAAGAGGGACCGGGGAGCTGTTTTTT

V: TRBV2
J: TRBJ2-3
size: .
D: .
CDR3: CASHRLALSTDTQYF
DNA: TGTGCCAGCCACCGCCTAGCTCTAAGCACAGATACGCAGTATTTT

V: TRBV5-1
J: TRBJ1-5
size: .
D: .
CDR3: CASSLDGVTNQPQHF
DNA: TGCGCCAGCAGCTTGGATGGGGTCACCAATCAGCCCCAGCATTTT

V: TRBV5-1
J: TRBJ2-1
size: .
D: .
CDR3: CASSLDGQRGNEQFF
DNA: TGCGCCAGCAGCTTGGACGGGCAGCGTGGCAATGAGCAGTTCTTC

V: TRBV6-4
J: TRBJ1-3
size: .
D: .
CDR3: CASSDSPRQVPGNTIYF
DNA: TGTGCCAGCAGTGACTCCCCGAGACAGGTTCCTGGAAACACCATATATTTT

V: TRBV4-1
J: TRBJ2-3
size: .
D: TRBD2
CDR3: CASSQEASGIYATQYF
DNA: TGCGCCAGCAGCCAAGAGGCTAGCGGGATATATGCTACGCAGTATTTT

V: TRBV7-2
J: TRBJ2-7
size: once
D: .
CDR3: CASSPSNAYEQYF
DNA: TGTGCCAGCAGCCCATCCAACGCCTACGAGCAGTACTTC

V: TRBV19
J: TRBJ1-5
size: .
D: TRBD1
CDR3: CASSSRDRGAYQPQHF
DNA: TGTGCCAGTAGTAGCCGGGACAGGGGGGCCTATCAGCCCCAGCATTTT

V: TRBV19
J: TRBJ2-1
size: .
D: TRBD2
CDR3: CASTVQLAGSRQFF
DNA: TGTGCCAGTACCGTCCAACTAGCGGGTAGCAGGCAGTTCTTC

V: TRBV6-6
J: TRBJ1-5
size: few
D: .
CDR3: CASTRSDQPQHF
DNA: TGTGCCAGCACCCGGTCCGATCAGCCCCAGCATTTT

V: TRBV7-9
J: TRBJ2-7
size: .
D: .
CDR3: CASSSSGPEQYF
DNA: TGTGCCAGCAGCTCGTCAGGGCCCGAGCAGTACTTC

V: TRBV2
J: TRBJ2-1
size: once
D: .
CDR3: CASLWRSSSYNEQFF
DNA: TGTGCCAGCTTATGGCGGAGTAGCTCCTACAATGAGCAGTTCTTC

V: TRBV27
J: TRBJ1-5
size: .
D: .
CDR3: CASSATGGNQPQHF
DNA: TGTGCCAGCAGTGCCACGGGAGGGAATCAGCCCCAGCATTTT

V: TRBV19
J: TRBJ2-3
size: .
D: .
CDR3: CASSQGGTFNSGGPTDTQYF
DNA: TGTGCCAGTAGCCAAGGGGGGACTTTCAATTCTGGGGGGCCCACAGATACGCAGTATTTT

V: TRBV2
J: TRBJ1-2
size: once
D: .
CDR3: CASSIGSTNYGYTF
DNA: TGTGCCAGCAGTATTGGCTCTACTAACTATGGCTACACCTTC

V: TRBV29-1
J: TRBJ1-2
size: .
D: .
CDR3: CSVADSNYGYTF
DNA: TGCAGCGTGGCGGACAGTAACTATGGCTACACCTTC

V: TRBV7-6
J: TRBJ2-5
size: .
D: .
CDR3: CASSLGGAQGETQYF
DNA: TGTGCCAGCAGCTTAGGGGGGGCGCAGGGAGAGACCCAGTACTTC

V: TRBV5-8
J: TRBJ1-1
size: .
D: .
CDR3: CASPQAPSGSMNTEAFF
DNA: TGTGCCAGTCCTCAGGCCCCATCAGGATCGATGAACACTGAAGCTTTCTTT

V: TRBV19
J: TRBJ2-1
size: .
D: TRBD2
CDR3: CASSILAGGEEQFF
DNA: TGTGCCAGTAGTATACTAGCGGGAGGTGAAGAGCAGTTCTTC

V: TRBV5-1
J: TRBJ1-6
size: few
D: TRBD1
CDR3: CASSAGTVRAPLHF
DNA: TGCGCCAGCAGCGCCGGGACAGTTAGAGCGCCCCTCCACTTT

V: TRBV5-1
J: TRBJ2-5
size: .
D: TRBD1
CDR3: CASSLATGTGGLETQYF
DNA: TGCGCCAGCAGCTTGGCCACCGGGACAGGGGGTCTAGAGACCCAGTACTTC